This T cell receptor (beta chain) was captured in a study of blood T cell repertoires in COVID-19 (dated by TCRdb to the early 2020s). For context, the study as a whole: Samples from collaborators originated in the United States, Italy and Spain and spanned both the acute and convalescent phases of COVID-19. The samples were drawn from the first 160 participants of the ongoing ImmuneRACE study and from 1,254 subjects provided by 6 global collaborators. Deeply sampled blood TCRbeta repertoires from subjects exposed to, actively infected with, or recovered from COVID-19 were included in the dataset. The repertoires were released in a freely available public database meant as a resource for research on the immune response to SARS-CoV-2. HLA class I and class II types, where available, came from metadata supplied by the sample provider rather than from assay-based typing. The sample metadata nearly always contained a de-identified subject ID, COVID-19 status, age in years and sex. The material from the prospective study consisted of cDNA or gDNA derived from T cells, B-cell-depleted T cells, or PBMCs.

About this clone: The antigen this receptor binds is unknown. Per-base quality was not reported, and no clone a single base away is much larger than it.

Here is what the overall study found, with its caveats: The amount of clinical and demographic metadata varied by source and participant and was provided uncurated.

Each collaborating institution followed its own protocols to collect whole blood in K2EDTA tubes. For TCRbeta analysis, collaborators shipped samples as frozen whole blood, isolated PBMCs, or DNA extracted from either of those sample types. From the cysteine through the phenylalanine, the CDR3 covers 14 amino acids. Only the CDR3 part of the read is kept: 42 bases, read in frame from the first base. The germline V gene encodes CDR1 LNHDA and CDR2 SQIVND (reference sequence). Deletion took 6 bases off V and 3 bases off J, with a span of 14 bases between the germline ends. The immunoSEQ Assay, a bias-controlled multiplex PCR, was used to amplify TCRbeta CDR3 regions from genomic DNA. Concerning the study's data processing: Within the assay, amplification of reference gene primers was used to estimate how many nucleated cells each sample contained. To quantify the absolute abundance of each unique TCRbeta CDR3 rearrangement, sequence reads were collapsed and filtered. For each sample, productive Simpson clonality was calculated as the square root of Simpson's diversity index across productive rearrangements. TCRdb mirrors the immuneACCESS table, restricted to in-frame sequences. Some clones are absent from its copies; in checked studies, under half trace to an unresolved V gene, and the reason for the others is unknown. V and J calls and clone size are those listed in that table; D and trimming were worked out from the DNA. Across this sample there are under 250,000 clones, with around 85% seen only once. Jointly, the top ten make up 5.5% to 7.5% of the sample.

Material: peripheral blood. This clonotype was obtained from a woman aged 55-70 years with active or convalescent COVID-19. Here the chain combines TRBV19 and TRBJ1-1; the D gene cannot be resolved reliably. CDR3 loop: CASSRLESDTEAFF. The DNA is as follows: TGTGCCAGTAGCCGGTTGGAGAGCGACACTGAAGCTTTCTTT.